This TCR beta chain is drawn from a study of T cells after yellow fever vaccination. Study-level findings and limits: A weaker secondary response peaked on day 5, the primary on day 15. It was a small share of clonotypes that appeared in both CD4 and CD8 compartments. The presence of abundant clonotypes contaminating from the bulk population was possible in FACS-sorted repertoires.

This clonotype appeared a few times. Its antigen is unknown. There are 17 residues in the CDR3. CDR1 and CDR2 from the germline V gene are SGHRS and YFSETQ. The trim removed 1 base at V and 7 bases at J, leaving 8 bases unmatched. Making TCR cDNA involved 5'RACE template switching, which added UMIs and a universal primer site. TCRdb re-analysed the 5' RACE reads in MiXCR, keeping a single row per CDR3 protein. This sample carries some 110,000 distinct CDR3 sequences, 8.4% of them seen once, and the ten largest clones take over 25%. The sequence derives from a man aged 30 to 45 who received the YFV17D yellow fever vaccine. Sequencing was performed on CD8+ T cells sorted from PBMCs, taken 45 days after the yellow fever booster vaccination. This chain joins TRBV5-1 and TRBJ2-1, with TRBD2 identical over 13 bases. The CDR3, as DNA: TGCGCCAGCAGCTTGCTGCGGACTAGCGGGAGATTTAATGAGCAGTTCTTC. Translating gives CASSLLRTSGRFNEQFF.